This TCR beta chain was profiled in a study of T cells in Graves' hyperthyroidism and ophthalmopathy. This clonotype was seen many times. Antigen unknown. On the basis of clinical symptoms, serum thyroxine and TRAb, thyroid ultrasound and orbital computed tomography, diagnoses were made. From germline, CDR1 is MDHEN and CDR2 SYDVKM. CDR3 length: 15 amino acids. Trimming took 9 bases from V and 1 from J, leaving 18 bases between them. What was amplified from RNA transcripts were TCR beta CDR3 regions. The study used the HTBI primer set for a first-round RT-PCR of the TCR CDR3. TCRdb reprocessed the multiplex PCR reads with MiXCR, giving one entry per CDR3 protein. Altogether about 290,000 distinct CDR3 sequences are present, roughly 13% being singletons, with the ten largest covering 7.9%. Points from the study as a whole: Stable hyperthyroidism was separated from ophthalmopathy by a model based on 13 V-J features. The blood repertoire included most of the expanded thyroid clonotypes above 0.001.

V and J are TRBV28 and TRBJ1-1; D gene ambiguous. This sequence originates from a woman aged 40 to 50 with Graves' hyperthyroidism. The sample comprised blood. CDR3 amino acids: CASLSVGWGNTEAFF. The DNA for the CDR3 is TGTGCCAGTCTTTCTGTCGGTTGGGGGAACACTGAAGCTTTCTTT.